This T cell receptor (beta chain) emerged from a study of CD8+ T cells in alopecia areata (dated by TCRdb to the late 2010s). Regarding the research as a whole: Treated patients were enrolled in an open-label pilot trial of oral tofacitinib, 5 to 10 mg twice daily, for moderate-to-severe alopecia areata. In humans, TCRbeta sequencing was performed on scalp tissue and on sorted CD4+ and CD8+ peripheral blood T cells from healthy controls and from patients with patchy or totalis/universalis alopecia areata. Clonality in the scalp was compared among normal scalp (n=4), patchy alopecia areata scalp (n=8), and alopecia totalis/universalis scalp (n=8). RNA was extracted with the PAXgene miRNA kit for fixed scalp, the miRNeasy kit for PBMCs, and the RNeasy kit for mouse skin. Biopsies were taken from tofacitinib-treated patients at baseline and again at 4 and 24 weeks into treatment, and several of those patients also had a later scalp biopsy. To study T cell clonal expansion in alopecia areata, the researchers applied high-throughput TCRbeta sequencing to both the C3H/HeJ mouse model and human patients. Amplification of TCRbeta CDR3 regions was done by immunoSEQ multiplex PCR using 35 Vbeta forward primers and 13 Jbeta reverse primers. Tofacitinib was given for 6 to 18 months, followed by 6 months of follow-up off drug to assess delayed response and recurrence. What the authors observed across the whole study: Resident alphabeta T cells in normal human skin are also sequenced, complicating scalp TCR repertoire analysis, unlike mouse skin dominated by gammadelta T cells. Higher clonality and more expanded CD8+ clones were observed in lesional scalp than in normal scalp, particularly in alopecia totalis/universalis, a finding suggestive of antigenic drive. Shared TCR sequences between patients were less evident than in mice, which may be partly attributable to HLA diversity in the patient population.

The time point label on this specimen signifies: baseline before oral tofacitinib. Lesional scalp punch biopsies and peripheral blood were obtained from alopecia areata patients. PBMCs were isolated by density centrifugation and stained for CD3, CD4 and CD8, after which CD4+ and CD8+ T cells were sorted on a FACSAria. The method behind the library was the immunoSEQ multiplex PCR assay. RNA was extracted from all samples and reverse transcribed into cDNA as template for TCR sequencing. SuperScript III was used for first-strand cDNA synthesis, primed with a 2:1 mix of oligo-dT and random hexamers. Amplification bias was assessed with a synthetic immune receptor repertoire, and residual bias was removed computationally. The original methods were these. Raw reads were preprocessed to remove errors, and CDR3 was defined according to IMGT conventions as the region from the conserved cysteine to phenylalanine. To get clonality, Shannon entropy was normalized by log2 of the number of productive unique TCRs and the result was subtracted from 1. Scalp TCRbeta sequences were cross-referenced with sorted blood CD4 and CD8 repertoires so that the CD4 or CD8 identity of scalp clones could be inferred. Sourced from immuneACCESS, this table was stored by TCRdb with only in-frame sequences that have V and J called. A share of the clones is absent; for the studies checked, an unresolved V gene accounts for under half, and the remainder has no known explanation. V and J calls and clone size are copied from that table; D and trimming were computed from the DNA. This sample gives about 180,000 clones in total; approximately 62% of them show up just once. Of the sample, 1.7% is held by the ten largest clones.

The germline V gene sets CDR1 to MNHEY and CDR2 to SVGAGI. Spanning cysteine to phenylalanine, the CDR3 consists of 11 amino acids. CDR3 DNA only is kept here, 33 bases in frame from base 1. V and J lose 8 bases and 4 bases, and a span of 8 bases separates them. About this clone: No antigen is known for it. Base quality data are lacking; no much larger clone is found one base away. Other DNA sequences within the sample encode an identical CDR3.

This sequence was found in a human donor with alopecia areata. The material was CD4+ T cells sorted from blood, obtained at week 0. Rearrangement joined TRBV6-5 to TRBJ1-2; no D gene is confidently identified. CDR3 reads: CASSPGYGYTF. At the DNA level, the sequence is TGTGCCAGCTCTCCAGGCTATGGCTACACCTTC.